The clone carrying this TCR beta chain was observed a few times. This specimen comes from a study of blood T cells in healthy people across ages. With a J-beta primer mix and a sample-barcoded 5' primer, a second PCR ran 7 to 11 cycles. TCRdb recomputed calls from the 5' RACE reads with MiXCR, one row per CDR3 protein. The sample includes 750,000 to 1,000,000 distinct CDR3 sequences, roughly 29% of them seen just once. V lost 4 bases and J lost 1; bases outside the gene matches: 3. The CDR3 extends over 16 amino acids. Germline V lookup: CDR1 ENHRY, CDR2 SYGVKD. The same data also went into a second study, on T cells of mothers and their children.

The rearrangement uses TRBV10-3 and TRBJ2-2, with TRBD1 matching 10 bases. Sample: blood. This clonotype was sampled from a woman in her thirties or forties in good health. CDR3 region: CAISGGQGQNTGELFF. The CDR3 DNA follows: TGTGCCATCAGTGGGGGACAGGGGCAGAACACCGGGGAGCTGTTTTTT.